The source of this TCR beta chain is a study of blood T cell repertoires in COVID-19. Study in general: Collection of acute and convalescent COVID-19 samples took place in the United States, Italy and Spain. PBMCs, B-cell-depleted T cells, or T cells provided the cDNA or gDNA that made up the material.

Germline V gives CDR1 SGHNT, CDR2 YYREEE (reference sequence). The V end lost 3 bases, the J end lost 2 bases, and 9 bases lay between the germline ends. CDR3 size: 15 residues. Study processing details: Amplification from reference gene primers served as the basis for estimated nucleated cell counts. The table came from immunoSEQ multiplex PCR; TCRdb's copy has only in-frame clones and leaves some out. V and J calls and clone size are those listed in that table; D and trimming were worked out from the DNA. The sample yields around 43,000 clones, roughly 90% seen once. The V call is TRBV5-4, the J call TRBJ2-6, with a tentative D call TRBD2 (5 bases). The origin of this receptor is a man aged 50 to 59 with active COVID-19. Sequenced material: peripheral blood. Here the CDR3 DNA reads TGTGCCAGCAGCTCTGGACTCCCTGGGGCCAACGTCCTGACTTTC. This sequence encodes CASSSGLPGANVLTF.